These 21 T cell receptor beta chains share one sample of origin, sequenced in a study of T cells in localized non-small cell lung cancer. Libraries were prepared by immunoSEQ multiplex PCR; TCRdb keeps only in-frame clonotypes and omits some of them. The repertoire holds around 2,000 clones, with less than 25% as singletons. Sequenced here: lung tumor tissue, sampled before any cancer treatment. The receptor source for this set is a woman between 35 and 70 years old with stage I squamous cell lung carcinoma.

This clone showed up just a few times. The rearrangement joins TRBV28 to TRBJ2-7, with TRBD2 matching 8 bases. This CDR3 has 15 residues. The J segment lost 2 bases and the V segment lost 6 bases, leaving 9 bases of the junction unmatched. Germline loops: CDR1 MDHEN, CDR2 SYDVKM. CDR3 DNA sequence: TGTGCCAGCAGGAAAGAAGGGACTAGTACCTACGAGCAGTACTTC. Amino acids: CASRKEGTSTYEQYF.

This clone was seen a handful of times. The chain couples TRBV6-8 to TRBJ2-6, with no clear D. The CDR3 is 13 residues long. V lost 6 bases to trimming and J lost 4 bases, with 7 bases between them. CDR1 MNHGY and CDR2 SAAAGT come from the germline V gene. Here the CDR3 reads CASSTSGANVLTF. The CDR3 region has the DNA TGTGCCAGCAGCACCTCCGGGGCCAACGTCCTGACTTTC.

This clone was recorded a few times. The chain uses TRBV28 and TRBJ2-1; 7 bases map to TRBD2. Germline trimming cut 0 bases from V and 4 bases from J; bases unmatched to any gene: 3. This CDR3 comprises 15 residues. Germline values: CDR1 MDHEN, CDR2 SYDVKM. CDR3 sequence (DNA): TGTGCCAGCAGTTTATGGGGGGAGGGTTACAATGAGCAGTTCTTC. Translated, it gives CASSLWGEGYNEQFF.

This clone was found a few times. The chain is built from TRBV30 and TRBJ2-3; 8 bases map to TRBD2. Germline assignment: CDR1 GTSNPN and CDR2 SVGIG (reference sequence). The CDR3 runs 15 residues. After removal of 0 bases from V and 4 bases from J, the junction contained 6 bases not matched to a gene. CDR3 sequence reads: CAWSVLSGSADTQYF. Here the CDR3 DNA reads TGTGCCTGGAGTGTACTAAGCGGGAGCGCAGATACGCAGTATTTT.

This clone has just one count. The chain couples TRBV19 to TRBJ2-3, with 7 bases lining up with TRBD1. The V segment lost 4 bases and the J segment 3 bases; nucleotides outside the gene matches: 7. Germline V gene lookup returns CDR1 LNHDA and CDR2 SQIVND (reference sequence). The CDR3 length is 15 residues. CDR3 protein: CASSSRQGKTDTQYF. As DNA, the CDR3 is TGTGCCAGTAGTAGCCGACAGGGAAAAACAGATACGCAGTATTTT.

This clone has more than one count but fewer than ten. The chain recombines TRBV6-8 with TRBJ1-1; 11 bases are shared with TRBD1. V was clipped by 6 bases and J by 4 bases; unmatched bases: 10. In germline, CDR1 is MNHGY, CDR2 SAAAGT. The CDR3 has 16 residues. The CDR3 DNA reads TGTGCCAGCAGACGGACAGGGGGCGCAGGAAGCACTGAAGCTTTCTTT. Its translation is CASRRTGGAGSTEAFF.

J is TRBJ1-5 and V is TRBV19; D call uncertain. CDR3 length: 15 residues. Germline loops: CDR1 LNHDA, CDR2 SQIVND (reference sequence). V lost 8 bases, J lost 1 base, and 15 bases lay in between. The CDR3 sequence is CASRSLLGSNQPQHF. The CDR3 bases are TGTGCCAGTCGGAGTCTATTGGGAAGCAATCAGCCCCAGCATTTT.

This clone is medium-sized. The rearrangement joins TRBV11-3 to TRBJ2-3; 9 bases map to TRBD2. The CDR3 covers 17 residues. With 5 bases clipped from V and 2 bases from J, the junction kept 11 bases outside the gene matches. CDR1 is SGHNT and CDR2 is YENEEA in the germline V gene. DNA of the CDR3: TGTGCCAGCAGCCCTCGGGGTAGCGGGGGACCCACAGATACGCAGTATTTT. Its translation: CASSPRGSGGPTDTQYF.

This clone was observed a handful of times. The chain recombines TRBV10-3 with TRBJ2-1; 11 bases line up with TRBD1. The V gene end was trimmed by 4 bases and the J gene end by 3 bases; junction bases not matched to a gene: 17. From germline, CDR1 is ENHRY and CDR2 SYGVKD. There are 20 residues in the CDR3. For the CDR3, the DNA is TGTGCCATCAGTGGAAAACCGGGACAGGGGGAACTAGCGGACTACAATGAGCAGTTCTTC. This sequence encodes CAISGKPGQGELADYNEQFF.

CDR3: CASSPLTSGRALGNEQFF. CDR3 in DNA: TGTGCCAGCAGCCCCCTCACTAGCGGGAGGGCCTTAGGCAATGAGCAGTTCTTC. This chain connects TRBV11-3 to TRBJ2-1, with 13 bases that match TRBD2. In germline, CDR1 is SGHNT, CDR2 YENEEA. V trimming: 5 bases; J trimming: 6 bases; junction bases outside the gene matches: 13. CDR3 length equals 18 residues.

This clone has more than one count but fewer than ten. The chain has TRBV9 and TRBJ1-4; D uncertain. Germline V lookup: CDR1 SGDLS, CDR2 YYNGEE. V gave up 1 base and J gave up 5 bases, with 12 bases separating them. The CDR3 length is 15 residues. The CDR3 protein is CASSVSVGINEKLFF. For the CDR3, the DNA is TGTGCCAGCAGCGTAAGTGTGGGAATAAATGAAAAACTGTTTTTT.

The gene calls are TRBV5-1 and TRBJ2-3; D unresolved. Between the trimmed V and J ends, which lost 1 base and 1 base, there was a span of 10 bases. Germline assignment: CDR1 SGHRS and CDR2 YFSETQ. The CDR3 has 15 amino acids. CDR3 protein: CASSLSDGGTDTQYF. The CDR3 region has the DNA TGCGCCAGCAGCTTGAGTGACGGCGGCACAGATACGCAGTATTTT.

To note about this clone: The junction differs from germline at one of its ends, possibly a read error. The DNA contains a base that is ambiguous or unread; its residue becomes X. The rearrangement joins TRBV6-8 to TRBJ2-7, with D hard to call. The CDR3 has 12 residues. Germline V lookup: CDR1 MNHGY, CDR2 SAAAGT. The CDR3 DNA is TGTGCCARCAGTGCACTATTATACGAGCAGTACTTC. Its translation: CAXSALLYEQYF.

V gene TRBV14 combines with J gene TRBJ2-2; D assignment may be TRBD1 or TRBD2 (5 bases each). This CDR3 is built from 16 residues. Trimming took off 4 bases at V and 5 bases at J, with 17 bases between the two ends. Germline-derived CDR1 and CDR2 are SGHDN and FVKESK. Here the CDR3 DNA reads TGTGCCAGCAGCCTTACATGGGGGAGAGGAACCGGGGAGCTGTTTTTT. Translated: CASSLTWGRGTGELFF.

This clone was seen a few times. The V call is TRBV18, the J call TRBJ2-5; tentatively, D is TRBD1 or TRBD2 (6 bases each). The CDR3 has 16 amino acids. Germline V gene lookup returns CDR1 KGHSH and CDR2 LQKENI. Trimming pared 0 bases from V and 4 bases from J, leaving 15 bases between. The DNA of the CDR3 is TGTGCCAGCTCACCACCGGGAGCAGGGGAGGCAGAGACCCAGTACTTC. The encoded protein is CASSPPGAGEAETQYF.

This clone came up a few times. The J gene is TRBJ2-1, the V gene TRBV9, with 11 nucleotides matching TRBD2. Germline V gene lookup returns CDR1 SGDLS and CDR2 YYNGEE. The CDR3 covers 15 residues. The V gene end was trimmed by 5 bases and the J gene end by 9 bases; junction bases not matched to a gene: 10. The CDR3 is CASSKIVLAGGEQFF. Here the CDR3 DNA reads TGTGCCAGCAGTAAGATCGTCCTAGCGGGAGGTGAGCAGTTCTTC.

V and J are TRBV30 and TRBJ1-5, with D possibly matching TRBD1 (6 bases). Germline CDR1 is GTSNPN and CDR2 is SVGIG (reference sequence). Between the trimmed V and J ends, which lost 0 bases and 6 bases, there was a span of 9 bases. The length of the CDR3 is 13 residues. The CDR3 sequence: CAWSVQGGQPQHF. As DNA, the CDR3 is TGTGCCTGGAGTGTACAGGGAGGTCAGCCCCAGCATTTT.

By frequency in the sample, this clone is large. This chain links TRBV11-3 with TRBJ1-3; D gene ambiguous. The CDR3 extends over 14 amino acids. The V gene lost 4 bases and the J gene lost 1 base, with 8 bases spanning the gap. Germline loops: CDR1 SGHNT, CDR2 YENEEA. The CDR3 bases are TGTGCCAGCAGCTCCGACGCGTCTGGAAACACCATATATTTT. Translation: CASSSDASGNTIYF.

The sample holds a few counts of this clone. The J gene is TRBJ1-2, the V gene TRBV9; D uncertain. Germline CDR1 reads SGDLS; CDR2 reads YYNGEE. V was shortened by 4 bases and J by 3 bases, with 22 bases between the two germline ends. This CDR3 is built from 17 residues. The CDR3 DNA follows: TGTGCCAGCAGCCCGTCGGTTTTTGGTCGTATCGACTATGGCTACACCTTC. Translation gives CASSPSVFGRIDYGYTF.

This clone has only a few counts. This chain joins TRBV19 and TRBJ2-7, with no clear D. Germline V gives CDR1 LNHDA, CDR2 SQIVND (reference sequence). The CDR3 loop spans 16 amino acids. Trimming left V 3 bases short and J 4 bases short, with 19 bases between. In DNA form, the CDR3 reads TGTGCCAGTAGTATCATCTTCCGGGCACGGGTGTACGAGCAGTACTTC. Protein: CASSIIFRARVYEQYF.

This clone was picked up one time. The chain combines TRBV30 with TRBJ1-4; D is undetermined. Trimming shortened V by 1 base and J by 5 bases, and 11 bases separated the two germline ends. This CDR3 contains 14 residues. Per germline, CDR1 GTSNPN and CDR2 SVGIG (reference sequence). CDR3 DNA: TGTGCCTGGAGTGGGACGGAGAGAAATGAAAAACTGTTTTTT. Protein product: CAWSGTERNEKLFF. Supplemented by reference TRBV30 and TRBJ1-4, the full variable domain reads SQTIHQWPATLVQPVGSPLSLECTVEGTSNPNLYWYRQAAGRGLQLLFYSVGIGQISSEVPQNLSASRPQDRQFILSSKKLLLSDSGFYLCAWSGTERNEKLFFGSGTQLSVL.